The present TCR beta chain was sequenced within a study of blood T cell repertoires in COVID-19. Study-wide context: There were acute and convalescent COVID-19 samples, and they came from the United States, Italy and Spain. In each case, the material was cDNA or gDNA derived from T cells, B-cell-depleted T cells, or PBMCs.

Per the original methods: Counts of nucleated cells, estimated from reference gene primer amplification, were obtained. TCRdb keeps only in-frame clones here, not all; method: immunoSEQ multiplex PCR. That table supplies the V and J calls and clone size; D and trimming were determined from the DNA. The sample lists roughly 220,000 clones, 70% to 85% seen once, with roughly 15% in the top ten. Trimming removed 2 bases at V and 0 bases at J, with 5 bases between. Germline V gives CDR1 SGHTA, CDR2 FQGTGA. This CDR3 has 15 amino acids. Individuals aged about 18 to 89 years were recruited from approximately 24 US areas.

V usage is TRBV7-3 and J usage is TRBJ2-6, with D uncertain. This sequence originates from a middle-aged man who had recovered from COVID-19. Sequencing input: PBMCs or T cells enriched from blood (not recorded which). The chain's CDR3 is CASSLFSSGANVLTF. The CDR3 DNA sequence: TGTGCCAGCAGCTTATTCAGCTCTGGGGCCAACGTCCTGACTTTC.